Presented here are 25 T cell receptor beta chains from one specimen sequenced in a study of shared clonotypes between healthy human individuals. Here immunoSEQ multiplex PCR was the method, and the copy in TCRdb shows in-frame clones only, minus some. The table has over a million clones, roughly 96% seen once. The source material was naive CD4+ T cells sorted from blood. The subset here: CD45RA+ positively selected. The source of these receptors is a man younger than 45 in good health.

DNA for the CDR3: TGCAGCGTTGATAGTCCGGGCGGTGGCTACACCTTC. Its protein product is CSVDSPGGGYTF. The gene calls are TRBV29-1 and TRBJ1-2; D remains unclear. V lost 3 bases and J 7 bases, leaving 12 bases between the germline ends. The germline gives CDR1 SQVTM, CDR2 ANQGSEA. The CDR3 is 12 residues long.

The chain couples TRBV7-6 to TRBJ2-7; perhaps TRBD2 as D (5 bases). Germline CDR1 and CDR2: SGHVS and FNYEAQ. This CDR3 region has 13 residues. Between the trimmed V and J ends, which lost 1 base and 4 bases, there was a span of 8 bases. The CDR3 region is CASSLGSGYEQYF. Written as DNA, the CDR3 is TGTGCCAGCAGCTTAGGCAGCGGTTACGAGCAGTACTTC.

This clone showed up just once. CDR3 sequence (DNA): TGTGCCAGCAGTTCTTTCTCTGGAAACACCATATATTTT. This gives the protein CASSSFSGNTIYF. The J gene is TRBJ1-3, the V gene TRBV28; D is unclear. Trimming took 4 bases from V and 0 from J, leaving 4 bases between them. Germline V gene lookup returns CDR1 MDHEN and CDR2 SYDVKM. This CDR3 has 13 residues.

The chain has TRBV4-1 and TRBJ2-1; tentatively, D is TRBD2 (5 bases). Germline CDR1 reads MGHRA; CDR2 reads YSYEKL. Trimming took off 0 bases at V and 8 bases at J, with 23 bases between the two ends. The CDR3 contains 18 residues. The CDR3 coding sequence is TGCGCCAGCAGCCAAGAACGGGGTTTGGCTAGCCGAGGGTATGAGCAGTTCTTC. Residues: CASSQERGLASRGYEQFF.

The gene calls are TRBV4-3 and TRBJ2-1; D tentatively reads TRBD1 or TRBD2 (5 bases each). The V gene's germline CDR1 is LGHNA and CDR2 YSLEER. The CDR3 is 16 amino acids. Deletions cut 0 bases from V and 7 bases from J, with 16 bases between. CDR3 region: CASSQDTFFEGNEQFF. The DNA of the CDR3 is TGCGCCAGCAGCCAAGATACGTTCTTTGAGGGGAATGAGCAGTTCTTC.

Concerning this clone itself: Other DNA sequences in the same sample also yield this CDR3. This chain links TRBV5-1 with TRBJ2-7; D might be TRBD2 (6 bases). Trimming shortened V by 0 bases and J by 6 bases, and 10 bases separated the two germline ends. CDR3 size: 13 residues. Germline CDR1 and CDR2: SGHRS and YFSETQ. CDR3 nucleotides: TGCGCCAGCAGCTTGGGAAGGGGAGGCGAGCAGTACTTC. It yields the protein CASSLGRGGEQYF.

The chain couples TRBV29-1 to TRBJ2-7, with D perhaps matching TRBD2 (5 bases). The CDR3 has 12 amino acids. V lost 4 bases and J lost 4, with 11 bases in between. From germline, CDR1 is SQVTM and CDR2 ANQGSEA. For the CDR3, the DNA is TGCAGCGTTGTAGTGTCGGGATACGAGCAGTACTTC. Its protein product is CSVVVSGYEQYF.

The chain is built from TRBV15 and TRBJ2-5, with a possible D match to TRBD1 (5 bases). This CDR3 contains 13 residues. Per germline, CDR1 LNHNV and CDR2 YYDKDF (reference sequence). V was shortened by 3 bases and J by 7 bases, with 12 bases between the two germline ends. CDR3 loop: CATSRGQGATQYF. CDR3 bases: TGTGCCACCAGCAGGGGGCAAGGCGCGACCCAGTACTTC.

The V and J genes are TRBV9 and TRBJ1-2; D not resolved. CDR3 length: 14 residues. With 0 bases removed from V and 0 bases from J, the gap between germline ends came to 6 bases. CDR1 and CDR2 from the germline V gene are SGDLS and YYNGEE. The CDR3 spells CASSVASSNYGYTF. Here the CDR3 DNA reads TGTGCCAGCAGCGTAGCGTCCTCTAACTATGGCTACACCTTC.

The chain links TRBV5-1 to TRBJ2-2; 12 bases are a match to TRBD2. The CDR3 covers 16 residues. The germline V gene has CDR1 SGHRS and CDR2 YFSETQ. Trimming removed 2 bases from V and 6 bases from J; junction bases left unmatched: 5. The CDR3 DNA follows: TGCGCCAGCAGCTTCCTAGCGGGAGGGCCCGCCGGGGAGCTGTTTTTT. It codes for CASSFLAGGPAGELFF. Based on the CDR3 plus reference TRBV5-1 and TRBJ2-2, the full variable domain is KAGVTQTPRYLIKTRGQQVTLSCSPISGHRSVSWYQQTPGQGLQFLFEYFSETQRNKGNFPGRFSGRQFSNSRSEMNVSTLELGDSALYLCASSFLAGGPAGELFFGEGSRLTVL.

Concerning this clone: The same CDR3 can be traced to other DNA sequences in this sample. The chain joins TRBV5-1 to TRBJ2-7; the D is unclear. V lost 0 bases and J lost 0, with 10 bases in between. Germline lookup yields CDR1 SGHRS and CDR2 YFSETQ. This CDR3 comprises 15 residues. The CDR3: CASSLAVTSSYEQYF. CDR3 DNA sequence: TGCGCCAGCAGCTTGGCCGTAACGAGCTCCTACGAGCAGTACTTC.

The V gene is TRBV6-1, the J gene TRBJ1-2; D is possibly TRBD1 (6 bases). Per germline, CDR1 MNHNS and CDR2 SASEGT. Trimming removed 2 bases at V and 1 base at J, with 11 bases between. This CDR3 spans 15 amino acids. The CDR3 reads CASSETGAYNYGYTF. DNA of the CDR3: TGTGCCAGCAGTGAAACGGGGGCTTATAACTATGGCTACACCTTC.

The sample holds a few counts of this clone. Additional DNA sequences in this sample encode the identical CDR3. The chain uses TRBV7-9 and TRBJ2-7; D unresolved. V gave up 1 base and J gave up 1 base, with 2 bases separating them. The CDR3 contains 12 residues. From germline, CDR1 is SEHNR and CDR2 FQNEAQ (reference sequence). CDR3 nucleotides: TGTGCCAGCAGCTTAGGGTCCTACGAGCAGTACTTC. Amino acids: CASSLGSYEQYF.

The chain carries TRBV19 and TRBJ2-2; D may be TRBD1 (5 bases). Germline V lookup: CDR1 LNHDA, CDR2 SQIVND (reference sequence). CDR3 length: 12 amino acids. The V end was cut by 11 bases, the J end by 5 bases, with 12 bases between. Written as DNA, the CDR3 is TGTGCCTGCGCAGGGCTAACCGGGGAGCTGTTTTTT. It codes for CACAGLTGELFF.

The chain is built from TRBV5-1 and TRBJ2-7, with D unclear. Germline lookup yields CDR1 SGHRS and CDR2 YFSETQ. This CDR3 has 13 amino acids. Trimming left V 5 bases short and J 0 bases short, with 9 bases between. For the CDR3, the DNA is TGCGCCAGCAGTACAGAGATCTCCTACGAGCAGTACTTC. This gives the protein CASSTEISYEQYF.

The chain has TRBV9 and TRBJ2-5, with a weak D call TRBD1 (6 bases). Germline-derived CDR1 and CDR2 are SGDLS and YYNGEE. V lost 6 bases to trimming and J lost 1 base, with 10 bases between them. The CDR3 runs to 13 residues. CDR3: CASNRDTQETQYF. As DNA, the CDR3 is TGTGCCAGCAACCGGGACACCCAAGAGACCCAGTACTTC.

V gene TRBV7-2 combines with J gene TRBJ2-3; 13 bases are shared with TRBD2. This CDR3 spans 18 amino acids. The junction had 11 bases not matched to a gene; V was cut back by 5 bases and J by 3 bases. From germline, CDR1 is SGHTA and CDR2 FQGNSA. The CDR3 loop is CASSLWTSGSGVTDTQYF. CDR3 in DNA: TGTGCCAGCAGCCTCTGGACTAGCGGGAGTGGGGTGACAGATACGCAGTATTTT.

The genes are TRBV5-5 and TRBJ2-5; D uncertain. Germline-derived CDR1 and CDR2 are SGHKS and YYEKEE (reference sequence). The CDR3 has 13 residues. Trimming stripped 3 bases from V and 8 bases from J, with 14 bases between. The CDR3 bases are TGTGCCAGCAGCTCTGGACCGTTTATTACCCAGTACTTC. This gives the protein CASSSGPFITQYF. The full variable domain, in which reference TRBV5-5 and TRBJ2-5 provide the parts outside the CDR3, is DAGVTQSPTHLIKTRGQQVTLRCSPISGHKSVSWYQQVLGQGPQFIFQYYEKEERGRGNFPDRFSARQFPNYSSELNVNALLLGDSALYLCASSSGPFITQYFGPGTRLLVL.

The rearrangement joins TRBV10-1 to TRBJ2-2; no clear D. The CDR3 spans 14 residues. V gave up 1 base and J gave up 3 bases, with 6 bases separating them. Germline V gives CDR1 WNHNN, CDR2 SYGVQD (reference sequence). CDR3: CASSEFGDTGELFF. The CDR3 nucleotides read TGCGCCAGCAGTGAGTTCGGCGACACCGGGGAGCTGTTTTTT.

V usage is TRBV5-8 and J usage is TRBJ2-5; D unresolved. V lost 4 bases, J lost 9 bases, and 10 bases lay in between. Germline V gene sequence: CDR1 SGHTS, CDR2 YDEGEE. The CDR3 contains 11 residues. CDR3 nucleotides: TGTGCCAGCAGCCCTGTGAAGGCCCAGTACTTC. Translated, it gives CASSPVKAQYF.

CDR3 residues: CASSSRFQGNQPQHF. For the CDR3, the DNA is TGTGCCAGCAGCTCCAGGTTCCAGGGCAATCAGCCCCAGCATTTT. The genes are TRBV7-2 and TRBJ1-5; D unclear. Trimming took 4 bases from V and 2 from J, leaving 12 bases between them. CDR1 SGHTA and CDR2 FQGNSA come from the germline V gene. The CDR3 contains 15 residues.

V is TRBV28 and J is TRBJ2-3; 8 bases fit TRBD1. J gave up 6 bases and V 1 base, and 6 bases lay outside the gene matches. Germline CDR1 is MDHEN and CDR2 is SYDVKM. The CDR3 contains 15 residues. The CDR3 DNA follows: TGTGCCAGCAGTTTATCCCCCCAGGGGGCGGATACGCAGTATTTT. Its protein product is CASSLSPQGADTQYF.

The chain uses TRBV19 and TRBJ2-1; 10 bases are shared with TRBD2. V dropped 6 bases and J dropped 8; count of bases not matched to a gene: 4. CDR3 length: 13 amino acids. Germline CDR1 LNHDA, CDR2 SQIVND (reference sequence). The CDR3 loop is CASRLAGADEQFF. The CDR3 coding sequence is TGTGCCAGTAGGCTAGCGGGAGCCGATGAGCAGTTCTTC.

The CDR3 here is CASSSGGLAGVWDTQYF. The CDR3 DNA sequence: TGTGCCAGCAGCTCGGGTGGACTAGCGGGAGTTTGGGATACGCAGTATTTT. V and J are TRBV27 and TRBJ2-3; 13 bases match TRBD2. Germline V gene data show CDR1 as MNHEY and CDR2 as SMNVEV (reference sequence). V shed 6 bases, J shed 6 bases, and the junction held 12 bases outside the gene matches. The length of the CDR3 is 17 residues.

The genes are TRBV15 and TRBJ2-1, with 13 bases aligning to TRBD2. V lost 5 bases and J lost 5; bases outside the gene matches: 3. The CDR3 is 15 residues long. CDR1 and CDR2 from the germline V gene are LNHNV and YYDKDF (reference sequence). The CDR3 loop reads CATSPGTSGDNEQFF. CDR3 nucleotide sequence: TGTGCCACCAGCCCGGGGACTAGCGGGGACAATGAGCAGTTCTTC.